The 20 T cell receptor beta chains in this list originate from one sample, sequenced in a study of blood T cell repertoires in COVID-19. The assay was immunoSEQ multiplex PCR, and TCRdb's table has in-frame clones only and misses some. The sample has about 140,000 clones, over 60% seen once. Sequencing input: peripheral blood. The receptors originated from a woman aged 80 or over with active or convalescent COVID-19.

The chain recombines TRBV7-2 with TRBJ2-5; a possible D gene is TRBD2 (6 bases). The germline gives CDR1 SGHTA, CDR2 FQGNSA. The CDR3 runs 15 residues. V was pared by 6 bases and J by 0 bases, with 14 bases between. The CDR3 loop is CASSSTGRNQETQYF. The CDR3 DNA reads as TGTGCCAGCAGTTCTACTGGGAGGAACCAAGAGACCCAGTACTTC. The whole variable domain, filled in from reference TRBV7-2 and TRBJ2-5, reads GAGVSQSPSNKVTEKGKDVELRCDPISGHTALYWYRQSLGQGLEFLIYFQGNSAPDKSGLPSDRFSAERTGGSVSTLTIQRTQQEDSAVYLCASSSTGRNQETQYFGPGTRLLVL.

This clone was seen a handful of times. This chain connects TRBV7-9 to TRBJ2-3; TRBD2 agrees at 9 bases. The CDR3 is 17 amino acids. Germline CDR1 SEHNR, CDR2 FQNEAQ (reference sequence). Trimming cost V 5 bases and J 6 bases; bases outside gene matches: 15. The CDR3 loop is CASSPRLSGGFGDTQYF. The CDR3 DNA is TGTGCCAGCAGCCCCCGCCTGAGCGGGGGGTTTGGGGATACGCAGTATTTT.

The chain recombines TRBV24-1 with TRBJ1-6; D is possibly TRBD1 (6 bases). The CDR3 spans 14 residues. V was clipped by 3 bases and J by 6 bases, with 8 bases between them. Germline values: CDR1 KGHDR, CDR2 SFDVKD. CDR3 in amino acids: CATSDGQFNSPLHF. CDR3 bases: TGTGCCACCAGTGATGGACAGTTTAATTCACCCCTCCACTTT.

The CDR3 loop is CASSFRGETQYF. The CDR3 DNA follows: TGTGCCAGCAGCTTCAGAGGAGAGACCCAGTACTTC. V usage is TRBV7-2 and J usage is TRBJ2-5; D not certain. The CDR3 sequence is 12 residues long. Trimming removed 3 bases at V and 4 bases at J, with 6 bases between. From germline, CDR1 is SGHTA and CDR2 FQGNSA.

This chain uses TRBV6-6 with TRBJ1-5; TRBD1 aligns across 9 bases. The CDR3 totals 16 residues. Germline CDR1 MNHNY, CDR2 SVGAGI (reference sequence). V lost 4 bases, J lost 6 bases, and 10 bases stayed unmatched. The CDR3 DNA is TGTGCCAGCAGTTCGGGACAGGGTATTCTCACTCAGCCCCAGCATTTT. This encodes CASSSGQGILTQPQHF.

The rearrangement links TRBV6-2 or TRBV6-3 to TRBJ2-5; TRBD2 aligns across 11 bases. The trim removed 1 base at V and 2 bases at J, leaving 3 bases unmatched. Germline loops: CDR1 MNHEY, CDR2 SVGEGT. The CDR3 is 16 residues long. In DNA, the CDR3 is TGTGCCAGCAGTTACTTTGGGACTAGCGGACAAGAGACCCAGTACTTC. Translating it yields CASSYFGTSGQETQYF.

The chain links TRBV6-5 to TRBJ2-7, with D perhaps matching TRBD1 (6 bases). V lost 4 bases to trimming and J lost 3 bases, with 16 bases between them. CDR1 MNHEY and CDR2 SVGAGI come from the germline V gene. This CDR3 is built from 15 residues. CDR3 DNA sequence: TGTGCCAGCAGTTCCCGTGGTCAGGGGAGCTACGAGCAGTACTTC. Its protein is CASSSRGQGSYEQYF.

The chain uses TRBV7-3 and TRBJ2-3; 12 nucleotides match TRBD2. V shed 2 bases and J 2 bases; nucleotides not matched to a gene: 2. This CDR3 region has 16 residues. Per germline, CDR1 SGHTA and CDR2 FQGTGA. CDR3 loop: CASSLLAGGLTDTQYF. Here the CDR3 DNA reads TGTGCCAGCAGCTTACTAGCGGGGGGGCTCACAGATACGCAGTATTTT.

The chain is built from TRBV19 and TRBJ2-1, with 8 bases aligning to TRBD2. CDR3 length: 15 residues. J was trimmed by 7 bases and V by 5 bases; bases with no gene match: 10. Germline V lookup: CDR1 LNHDA, CDR2 SQIVND (reference sequence). The CDR3 sequence: CASSELAEGGNEQFF. The CDR3 bases are TGTGCCAGTAGTGAACTAGCGGAGGGGGGGAATGAGCAGTTCTTC.

This clone was recorded a few times. The chain has TRBV6-4 and TRBJ2-5; 10 nucleotides match TRBD2. V gave up 0 bases and J gave up 3 bases; unmatched junction bases: 4. The CDR3 covers 16 residues. In germline, CDR1 is MRHNA, CDR2 SNTAGT. This chain's CDR3 is CASSDSLLAGEETQYF. In DNA, the CDR3 is TGTGCCAGCAGTGACTCTCTCCTAGCGGGGGAAGAGACCCAGTACTTC.

The J gene is TRBJ2-7, the V gene TRBV7-2, with D possibly matching TRBD2 (5 bases). From germline, CDR1 is SGHTA and CDR2 FQGNSA. V lost 5 bases, J lost 1 base, and 15 bases lay in between. This CDR3 contains 15 residues. As DNA, the CDR3 is TGTGCCAGCAGCCCCACCCCCGGGGAATCCTACGAGCAGTACTTC. It yields the protein CASSPTPGESYEQYF.

This clone was detected once. This sequence joins TRBV15 and TRBJ2-2, with TRBD2 as a possible D gene (6 bases). Looked up from germline, CDR1 is LNHNV and CDR2 is YYDKDF (reference sequence). The CDR3 length is 16 residues. Trimming pared 6 bases from V and 2 bases from J, leaving 16 bases between. The CDR3 protein is CATRELLGLNTGELFF. CDR3 nucleotide sequence: TGTGCCACCAGGGAGCTTTTGGGACTTAACACCGGGGAGCTGTTTTTT.

This clone showed up just once. The chain employs TRBV29-1 and TRBJ2-1; 10 nucleotides agree with TRBD1. Germline V CDR1 and CDR2: SQVTM, ANQGSEA. The trim removed 4 bases at V and 9 bases at J, leaving 9 bases unmatched. This CDR3 is built from 14 residues. In DNA, the CDR3 is TGCAGCGTTGGGAGGGGACAGGGGATGGGTGAGCAGTTCTTC. Its translation is CSVGRGQGMGEQFF.

The chain joins TRBV5-1 to TRBJ2-5; 9 bases are a match to TRBD2. Germline V CDR1 and CDR2: SGHRS, YFSETQ. V dropped 0 bases and J dropped 0; count of bases not matched to a gene: 6. The CDR3 runs to 17 residues. Written as DNA, the CDR3 is TGCGCCAGCAGCTTGGATGGCGGGGGGGCCTACCAAGAGACCCAGTACTTC. Translating gives CASSLDGGGAYQETQYF. Looking up the rest from reference TRBV5-1 and TRBJ2-5 gives the full variable domain: KAGVTQTPRYLIKTRGQQVTLSCSPISGHRSVSWYQQTPGQGLQFLFEYFSETQRNKGNFPGRFSGRQFSNSRSEMNVSTLELGDSALYLCASSLDGGGAYQETQYFGPGTRLLVL.

The chain combines TRBV5-1 with TRBJ1-1, with D uncertain. Trimming removed 0 bases from V and 1 base from J, with 7 bases in between. The CDR3 contains 14 residues. Germline CDR1 SGHRS, CDR2 YFSETQ. CDR3 nucleotides: TGCGCCAGCAGCTTGGTTATGAGGAACACTGAAGCTTTCTTT. It yields the protein CASSLVMRNTEAFF.

This rearrangement joins TRBV6-1 to TRBJ1-5, with no clear D. Trimming removed 2 bases from V and 0 bases from J, with 14 bases in between. The CDR3 runs to 17 residues. CDR1 and CDR2 (germline): MNHNS, SASEGT. The CDR3 DNA follows: TGTGCCAGCAGTGAATTTTTAGTACAGAATAGCAATCAGCCCCAGCATTTT. This gives the protein CASSEFLVQNSNQPQHF.

This chain uses TRBV29-1 with TRBJ2-2, with 10 bases lining up with TRBD1. V shed 4 bases, J shed 6 bases, and the junction held 2 bases outside the gene matches. Germline V gives CDR1 SQVTM, CDR2 ANQGSEA. This CDR3 region has 13 residues. The CDR3 bases are TGCAGCGTTGCCGGGACAGGGGCCGGGGAGCTGTTTTTT. Its protein is CSVAGTGAGELFF.

V gene TRBV6-5 combines with J gene TRBJ1-3, with D possibly TRBD1 on 5 matching bases. Per germline, CDR1 MNHEY and CDR2 SVGAGI. Trimming pared 2 bases from V and 2 bases from J, leaving 7 bases between. This CDR3 spans 14 amino acids. CDR3: CASSYGATGNTIYF. DNA of the CDR3: TGTGCCAGCAGTTACGGGGCAACTGGAAACACCATATATTTT.

This chain links TRBV6-5 with TRBJ1-2; possible D gene TRBD1, 6 bases. Deletions cut 7 bases from V and 5 bases from J, with 11 bases between. The CDR3 spans 12 residues. Germline CDR1 is MNHEY and CDR2 is SVGAGI. This chain's CDR3 is CASTAGEYGYTF. Here the CDR3 DNA reads TGTGCCAGCACCGCAGGGGAGTATGGCTACACCTTC.

V and J are TRBV6-5 and TRBJ1-2; maybe TRBD1 (6 bases). Trimming removed 8 bases at V and 3 bases at J, with 13 bases between. CDR3 length: 13 residues. The germline V gene encodes CDR1 MNHEY and CDR2 SVGAGI. The CDR3 DNA reads as TGTGCCAGCCAAACAGGGAGGGACTATGGCTACACCTTC. Translated, it gives CASQTGRDYGYTF.